The next 9 T cell receptor beta chains were all read from a single sample in a study of control samples from healthy donors and cancer patients. TCRdb keeps only in-frame clones here, not all; method: immunoSEQ multiplex PCR. The data contain 210,000 or so clones, 91% of them singletons. The sequenced sample consisted of blood. These receptors were obtained from a man between 25 and 39 years old in good health.

The chain recombines TRBV27 with TRBJ2-3; TRBD1 matches 8 bases. Germline-derived CDR1 and CDR2 are MNHEY and SMNVEV (reference sequence). Unmatched junction bases numbered 10, after V lost 0 bases and J lost 8 bases. There are 16 residues in the CDR3. CDR3: CASSLSGQATSGTQYF. The CDR3 DNA reads TGTGCCAGCAGTTTATCGGGACAGGCGACCTCGGGTACGCAGTATTTT.

The chain links TRBV6-5 to TRBJ2-7, with D tentatively TRBD1 (6 bases). Germline-derived CDR1 and CDR2 are MNHEY and SVGAGI. Trimming pared 0 bases from V and 4 bases from J, leaving 13 bases between. The CDR3 sequence is 15 residues long. CDR3: CASSYSKQGDYEQYF. CDR3 nucleotide sequence: TGTGCCAGCAGTTACTCGAAACAGGGAGATTACGAGCAGTACTTC.

CDR3: CAISKQLNYGYTF. CDR3 in DNA: TGTGCCATCAGTAAACAGTTGAACTATGGCTACACCTTC. The chain is built from TRBV10-3 and TRBJ1-2; the D is unclear. Germline V gene data show CDR1 as ENHRY and CDR2 as SYGVKD. The CDR3 contains 13 residues. The V and J ends lost 5 bases and 2 bases respectively, with 9 bases between them.

The CDR3 DNA sequence: TGTGCCAGCAGTGAGAGTGGGGGGAACACTGAAGCTTTCTTT. Its translation is CASSESGGNTEAFF. The chain combines TRBV6-4 with TRBJ1-1; D perhaps matches TRBD1 (5 bases). Germline CDR1 MRHNA, CDR2 SNTAGT. CDR3 length: 14 amino acids. V was trimmed by 3 bases and J by 1 base, leaving 9 bases between them.

The V gene is TRBV4-1, the J gene TRBJ1-4; tentatively, D is TRBD1 (6 bases). Germline V gene lookup returns CDR1 MGHRA and CDR2 YSYEKL. V lost 2 bases to trimming and J lost 5 bases, with 9 bases between them. The CDR3 loop spans 14 amino acids. In DNA form, the CDR3 reads TGCGCCAGCAGCCAAAACAGGGACAATGAAAAACTGTTTTTT. Amino acid sequence: CASSQNRDNEKLFF.

The chain uses TRBV19 and TRBJ1-1, with D tentatively TRBD1 (6 bases). The CDR3 is made up of 14 amino acids. In germline, CDR1 is LNHDA, CDR2 SQIVND (reference sequence). Trimming removed 6 bases at V and 5 bases at J, with 16 bases between. CDR3 coding DNA: TGTGCCAGTAGCCCTCCGGGGGGCCGGACTGAAGCTTTCTTT. Its protein is CASSPPGGRTEAFF.

The chain employs TRBV28 and TRBJ1-2; 12 bases map to TRBD1. The CDR3 has 19 residues. The trim removed 1 base at V and 4 bases at J, leaving 13 bases unmatched. Germline V gives CDR1 MDHEN, CDR2 SYDVKM. The CDR3 DNA sequence: TGTGCCAGCAGTTTATCCCCTCTCCGGGACAGGGGGCTCGGCTATGGCTACACCTTC. Translation gives CASSLSPLRDRGLGYGYTF.

The J gene is TRBJ2-7, the V gene TRBV10-3; D not certain. The CDR3 length is 13 residues. Per germline, CDR1 ENHRY and CDR2 SYGVKD. The germline V and J ends were trimmed by 2 bases and 5 bases, with 10 bases remaining between them. The CDR3 sequence: CAISELPGHEQYF. CDR3 sequence (DNA): TGTGCCATCAGTGAGCTCCCCGGTCACGAGCAGTACTTC.

CDR3 residues: CASSKSTGSEAFF. The CDR3 DNA sequence: TGTGCCAGCAGCAAGAGCACCGGGTCGGAAGCTTTCTTT. V is TRBV7-8 and J is TRBJ1-1; D call uncertain. The ends were cut back, 5 bases at V and 8 bases at J, with 15 bases in the middle. Germline CDR1 is SGHVS and CDR2 is FQNEAQ. This CDR3 contains 13 residues.